The 23 T cell receptor beta chains listed next were all sequenced from one sample in a study of CD8 T cells in Susac syndrome. RNA amounts of about 0.5 to 1 ug underwent reverse transcription with random hexamers. TCRdb re-called the immunoSEQ multiplex PCR reads with MiXCR, one entry per CDR3 protein. In the table there are fewer than 200,000 distinct CDR3 sequences, about 95% of which are singletons. Sequencing was carried out using CD8+ T cells from PBMCs. The receptors here all came from a human donor with multiple sclerosis.

The rearrangement joins TRBV28 to TRBJ1-5; 7 bases line up with TRBD1. CDR1 and CDR2 (germline): MDHEN, SYDVKM. The CDR3 extends over 15 amino acids. The V gene end was trimmed by 2 bases and the J gene end by 4 bases; junction bases not matched to a gene: 5. In nucleotides, the CDR3 is TGTGCCAGCAGTTTAGACCGGGACAGTAATCAGCCCCAGCATTTT. Its protein is CASSLDRDSNQPQHF.

V is TRBV7-9 and J is TRBJ2-1; D is undetermined. Trimming cost V 5 bases and J 5 bases, with 10 bases left between them. This CDR3 comprises 13 residues. Germline values: CDR1 SEHNR, CDR2 FQNEAQ (reference sequence). The CDR3 DNA reads as TGTGCCAGCAGCGCCCCAGGCCACAATGAGCAGTTCTTC. This codes for CASSAPGHNEQFF.

The J gene is TRBJ2-3, the V gene TRBV11-2; D is uncertain. From germline, CDR1 is SGHAT and CDR2 FQNNGV. This CDR3 comprises 14 residues. The V gene lost 3 bases and the J gene lost 1 base, with 8 bases spanning the gap. In nucleotides, the CDR3 is TGTGCCAGCAGCTTCATCCGAGGCACAGATACGCAGTATTTT. Residues: CASSFIRGTDTQYF.

The V gene is TRBV20-1, the J gene TRBJ1-5; D gene uncertain. The V and J ends lost 3 bases and 0 bases respectively, with 12 bases between them. This CDR3 has 15 amino acids. The germline V gene has CDR1 DFQATT and CDR2 SNEGSKA (reference sequence). The CDR3 coding sequence is TGCAGTGCTAGCGACGGACCTTATAGCAATCAGCCCCAGCATTTT. Protein product: CSASDGPYSNQPQHF.

This chain uses TRBV25-1 with TRBJ2-7, with 10 bases aligning to TRBD1. CDR1 is MGHDK and CDR2 is SYGVNS in the germline V gene. V was clipped by 5 bases and J by 4 bases; unmatched bases: 14. The CDR3 covers 17 residues. CDR3 DNA sequence: TGTGCCAGCAGTCCCCGCCGGGGACAGGGGATAGGGTACGAGCAGTACTTC. Translated, it gives CASSPRRGQGIGYEQYF.

The chain has TRBV6-5 and TRBJ2-3; 10 bases map to TRBD2. The CDR3 has 15 amino acids. V shed 5 bases, J shed 2 bases, and the junction held 4 bases outside the gene matches. From germline, CDR1 is MNHEY and CDR2 SVGAGI. Written as DNA, the CDR3 is TGTGCCAGCAGTCCTGGGACTAGCGACACAGATACGCAGTATTTT. Its protein is CASSPGTSDTDTQYF.

This clonotype was counted a single time. This chain joins TRBV15 and TRBJ2-7; unclear D gene. This CDR3 contains 13 residues. The V end lost 4 bases, the J end lost 1 base, and 8 bases lay between the germline ends. CDR1 and CDR2 (germline): LNHNV, YYDKDF (reference sequence). The CDR3 reads CATSTRISYEQYF. For the CDR3, the DNA is TGTGCCACCAGCACCAGGATTTCCTACGAGCAGTACTTC.

This chain connects TRBV27 to TRBJ1-2; the match to TRBD1 covers 7 bases. This CDR3 comprises 13 residues. The germline gives CDR1 MNHEY, CDR2 SMNVEV (reference sequence). J was trimmed by 8 bases and V by 5 bases; bases with no gene match: 8. CDR3 loop: CASSETGHRGYTF. Written as DNA, the CDR3 is TGTGCCAGCAGTGAGACAGGGCATCGAGGCTACACCTTC.

V usage is TRBV25-1 and J usage is TRBJ2-2, with 8 positions matching TRBD2. Germline V gene lookup returns CDR1 MGHDK and CDR2 SYGVNS. The CDR3 covers 15 residues. V shed 5 bases, J shed 3 bases, and the junction held 5 bases outside the gene matches. CDR3 DNA sequence: TGTGCCAGCAGTATCGAGCGGGGGTACACCGGGGAGCTGTTTTTT. Translation gives CASSIERGYTGELFF.

The rearrangement joins TRBV4-1 to TRBJ2-2, with D possibly being TRBD1 (5 bases). Germline V gene sequence: CDR1 MGHRA, CDR2 YSYEKL. The CDR3 runs to 14 residues. V lost 4 bases to trimming and J lost 4 bases, with 10 bases between them. The CDR3 protein is CASSPRQPTGELFF. The CDR3 coding sequence is TGCGCCAGCAGCCCCCGACAGCCCACCGGGGAGCTGTTTTTT.

V usage is TRBV3-1 and J usage is TRBJ2-1; 9 nucleotides match TRBD1. The V and J ends lost 6 bases and 9 bases, in that order; junction bases with no gene match: 6. Germline V gene lookup returns CDR1 LGHDT and CDR2 YNNKEL (reference sequence). The CDR3 totals 13 residues. This chain's CDR3 is CASRDGTGLEQFF. CDR3 DNA sequence: TGTGCCAGCAGAGACGGGACAGGGCTTGAGCAGTTCTTC.

This rearrangement joins TRBV12-3 or TRBV12-4 to TRBJ2-7; D is unresolved. This CDR3 spans 13 amino acids. V lost 8 bases and J 5 bases, leaving 16 bases between the germline ends. The CDR3 DNA reads TGTGCCAGCGGACCGTCCGGCCCCCACGAGCAGTACTTC. Its translation is CASGPSGPHEQYF.

The V and J genes are TRBV7-9 and TRBJ2-5; 7 bases align to TRBD1. V was clipped by 6 bases and J by 5 bases; unmatched bases: 3. The CDR3 is 12 residues long. The germline CDR1 and CDR2 sequences are SEHNR and FQNEAQ (reference sequence). The CDR3 is CASRTGVETQYF. In nucleotides, the CDR3 is TGTGCCAGCAGAACAGGGGTTGAGACCCAGTACTTC.

Points on this clonotype: Relative to the germline gene, one junction end is altered; a read error may explain this. The gene calls are TRBV27 and TRBJ1-1; TRBD1 is a possible D gene (6 bases). Looked up from germline, CDR1 is MNHEY and CDR2 is SMNVEV (reference sequence). The CDR3 has 14 residues. The CDR3 region has the DNA TGTGCCAGCAGGCCGGGACAAATGAACACTGAAGCCTTCTTT. Protein sequence: CASRPGQMNTEAFF.

J is TRBJ2-1 and V is TRBV30; possible D gene TRBD2, 6 bases. V was shortened by 1 base and J by 6 bases, with 10 bases between the two germline ends. Per the germline V gene, CDR1 is GTSNPN and CDR2 is SVGIG (reference sequence). CDR3 size: 13 residues. CDR3 nucleotide sequence: TGTGCCTGGAGTGCGGGGGTGACCAATGAGCAGTTCTTC. Protein product: CAWSAGVTNEQFF.

J is TRBJ2-7 and V is TRBV10-2, with 7 bases aligning to TRBD1. V lost 8 bases to trimming and J lost 0 bases; unmatched junction nucleotides: 7. There are 14 residues in the CDR3. The V gene's germline CDR1 is WSHSY and CDR2 SAAADI. The CDR3 bases are TGCGCCAGCCGACAGGGATTTTCCTCCTACGAGCAGTACTTC. It is translated as CASRQGFSSYEQYF.

This chain joins TRBV2 and TRBJ2-1; 16 bases are shared with TRBD2. Per germline, CDR1 SNHLY and CDR2 FYNNEI. With 4 bases clipped from V and 0 bases from J, the junction kept 12 bases outside the gene matches. The CDR3 has 21 residues. The CDR3: CASSVSLGLAGGPSSYNEQFF. The CDR3 DNA sequence: TGTGCCAGCAGTGTGTCCCTGGGACTAGCGGGAGGGCCTAGCTCCTACAATGAGCAGTTCTTC. Drawing the rest from reference TRBV2 and TRBJ2-1, the complete variable domain is EPEVTQTPSHQVTQMGQEVILRCVPISNHLYFYWYRQILGQKVEFLVSFYNNEISEKSEIFDDQFSVERPDGSNFTLKIRSTKLEDSAMYFCASSVSLGLAGGPSSYNEQFFGPGTRLTVL.

This chain joins TRBV9 and TRBJ1-1, with D unclear. The CDR3 loop spans 16 amino acids. The germline gives CDR1 SGDLS, CDR2 YYNGEE. Trimming stripped 1 base from V and 2 bases from J, with 15 bases between. The DNA of the CDR3 is TGTGCCAGCAGCGTATTGGGAGACGGCCCCAACACTGAAGCTTTCTTT. Protein sequence: CASSVLGDGPNTEAFF.

V usage is TRBV5-6 and J usage is TRBJ2-1, with 13 nucleotides matching TRBD2. CDR1 and CDR2 (germline): SGHDT, YYEEEE. CDR3 size: 15 residues. V lost 4 bases to trimming and J lost 9 bases; unmatched junction nucleotides: 7. The CDR3 here is CASSQGLAGSLEQFF. CDR3 in DNA: TGTGCCAGCAGCCAGGGACTAGCGGGATCCCTTGAGCAGTTCTTC. Variable domain in full (rest from reference TRBV5-6 and TRBJ2-1): DAGVTQSPTHLIKTRGQQVTLRCSPKSGHDTVSWYQQALGQGPQFIFQYYEEEERQRGNFPDRFSGHQFPNYSSELNVNALLLGDSALYLCASSQGLAGSLEQFFGPGTRLTVL.

The CDR3 protein is CASSSPTERTYEQYF. CDR3 bases: TGTGCCAGCAGTTCTCCTACAGAACGAACCTACGAGCAGTACTTC. V and J are TRBV7-9 and TRBJ2-7; D remains ambiguous. The CDR3 runs to 15 residues. Trimming took off 6 bases at V and 2 bases at J, with 17 bases between the two ends. The germline V gene has CDR1 SEHNR and CDR2 FQNEAQ (reference sequence).

This clonotype was picked up a small number of times. V is TRBV28 and J is TRBJ1-1; D gene unclear. Germline loops: CDR1 MDHEN, CDR2 SYDVKM. This CDR3 is built from 11 residues. The V gene lost 7 bases and the J gene lost 0 bases, with 3 bases spanning the gap. As DNA, the CDR3 is TGTGCCAGCACCTTGAACACTGAAGCTTTCTTT. This translates into CASTLNTEAFF. Together with reference TRBV28 and TRBJ1-1, the CDR3 gives the full variable domain: DVKVTQSSRYLVKRTGEKVFLECVQDMDHENMFWYRQDPGLGLRLIYFSYDVKMKEKGDIPEGYSVSREKKERFSLILESASTNQTSMYLCASTLNTEAFFGQGTRLTVV.

The V and J genes are TRBV6-1 and TRBJ1-3; 7 bases fit TRBD1. Germline assignment: CDR1 MNHNS and CDR2 SASEGT. The V segment lost 8 bases and the J segment 7 bases; nucleotides outside the gene matches: 11. This CDR3 has 14 amino acids. The CDR3 loop reads CASRSTGFKNTIYF. The CDR3, as DNA: TGTGCCAGCCGATCGACAGGGTTTAAGAACACCATATATTTT.

This clonotype was picked up one time. The chain combines TRBV12-3 or TRBV12-4 with TRBJ1-2; unclear D gene. V gave up 3 bases and J gave up 3 bases, with 8 bases separating them. The CDR3 runs 13 residues. Here the CDR3 reads CASSLVGDYGYTF. The CDR3 coding sequence is TGTGCCAGCAGTTTGGTCGGAGACTATGGCTACACCTTC.